The 6 T cell receptor beta chains below come from one sample, sequenced in a study of OX40 agonist ivuxolimab in advanced cancers. Profiling relied on immunoSEQ multiplex PCR, and the TCRdb table lists in-frame clones only, not all of them. The sample lists 50,000 or so clones; nearly 90% were seen once. The sample consisted of CD4+ or CD8+ T cells sorted from blood, taken in a trial of the OX40 agonist ivuxolimab. The receptors were sampled from an adult with an advanced solid tumor such as melanoma, head and neck, liver or kidney cancer.

This rearrangement joins TRBV5-1 to TRBJ1-4, with D tentatively TRBD1 (6 bases). The CDR3 length is 14 residues. Germline-derived CDR1 and CDR2 are SGHRS and YFSETQ. Trimming cost V 1 base and J 8 bases, with 12 bases left between them. The CDR3 DNA reads TGCGCCAGCAGCTTGTCAAGGGGGTCGGAAAAACTGTTTTTT. Translated, it gives CASSLSRGSEKLFF.

V usage is TRBV27 and J usage is TRBJ2-7; 7 nucleotides align to TRBD2. CDR1 and CDR2 from the germline V gene are MNHEY and SMNVEV (reference sequence). J gave up 2 bases and V 9 bases, and 7 bases lay outside the gene matches. The CDR3 runs 13 residues. The DNA of the CDR3 is TGTGCCAGTCTAAAGCGGGGTCCCTACGAGCAGTACTTC. Protein sequence: CASLKRGPYEQYF.

This clone was picked up a small number of times. The chain is built from TRBV28 and TRBJ1-1; maybe TRBD1 (6 bases). The germline gives CDR1 MDHEN, CDR2 SYDVKM. V lost 2 bases to trimming and J lost 5 bases, with 12 bases between them. CDR3 length: 14 residues. CDR3 region: CASSLVGAWTEAFF. The DNA for the CDR3 is TGTGCCAGCAGTTTAGTGGGGGCTTGGACTGAAGCTTTCTTT.

The rearrangement links TRBV7-8 to TRBJ2-7; a weak D match, TRBD1 (5 bases). V was pared by 1 base and J by 3 bases, with 10 bases between. The germline V gene encodes CDR1 SGHVS and CDR2 FQNEAQ. The CDR3 spans 14 residues. This chain's CDR3 is CASSLEAGIYEQYF. The CDR3 region has the DNA TGTGCCAGCAGCTTAGAGGCAGGGATCTACGAGCAGTACTTC.

V gene TRBV15 combines with J gene TRBJ2-1; D is possibly TRBD1 (6 bases). This CDR3 has 17 amino acids. Trimming removed 1 base at V and 4 bases at J, with 17 bases between. Germline values: CDR1 LNHNV, CDR2 YYDKDF (reference sequence). The CDR3 DNA reads TGTGCCACCAGCAGAGGAGGTCAGGGGACCAGATACAATGAGCAGTTCTTC. Its protein product is CATSRGGQGTRYNEQFF.

The chain links TRBV27 to TRBJ2-7; 9 bases line up with TRBD2. Trimming took 6 bases from V and 2 from J; bases not matched to a gene: 8. CDR1 MNHEY and CDR2 SMNVEV come from the germline V gene (reference sequence). The CDR3 is made up of 15 amino acids. Here the CDR3 reads CASRLMGLATYEQYF. CDR3 nucleotides: TGTGCCAGCAGGCTAATGGGACTAGCCACCTACGAGCAGTACTTC.